These 6 T cell receptor beta chains originate from one sample sequenced in a study of vaccination effects on CD4 cells after COVID-19. Using viral peptide pools, the ViraFEST assay grew out antigen-specific CD4+ T cells prior to sequencing. The culture ran for approximately 10 days before CD4+ T cells were isolated. Negative nucleocapsid antibody tests before and after vaccination confirmed no previous SARS-CoV-2 infection. Some clones are missing from TCRdb's copy, which holds only in-frame ones; the method was immunoSEQ multiplex PCR. This sample has about 55,000 clones, with roughly 70% found just once. These receptors' targets are unknown. Material: CD4+ T cells from PBMCs cultured with SARS-CoV-2 spike peptides, obtained before COVID-19 vaccination. These TCRs come from a human donor who received a COVID-19 vaccine.

CDR3 protein: CASSQGGTHTDTQYF. The CDR3 region has the DNA TGTGCCAGCAGCCAAGGTGGGACGCACACAGATACGCAGTATTTT. The rearrangement joins TRBV3-1 (or the pseudogene TRBV3-2) to TRBJ2-3; D is possibly TRBD1 or TRBD2 (5 bases each). The CDR3 contains 15 residues. The V gene's germline CDR1 is LGHDT and CDR2 YNNKEL (reference sequence). With 1 base removed from V and 2 bases from J, the gap between germline ends came to 10 bases.

The chain links TRBV5-1 to TRBJ2-7; 8 bases line up with TRBD2. V shed 0 bases and J 5 bases; nucleotides not matched to a gene: 7. The CDR3 length is 15 residues. Germline loops: CDR1 SGHRS, CDR2 YFSETQ. DNA for the CDR3: TGCGCCAGCAGCTTGGACGGGGGGGCGCGGGACGAGCAGTACTTC. Amino acids: CASSLDGGARDEQYF.

This clone was seen only a few times. This chain connects TRBV28 to TRBJ2-1; tentatively, D is TRBD1 (7 bases). This CDR3 spans 13 amino acids. The germline V gene encodes CDR1 MDHEN and CDR2 SYDVKM. V gave up 8 bases and J gave up 5 bases, with 13 bases separating them. The chain's CDR3 is CASQGGINNEQFF. The CDR3 nucleotides are TGTGCCAGCCAGGGGGGAATCAACAATGAGCAGTTCTTC.

V and J are TRBV4-2 and TRBJ2-5; no clear D. Germline V lookup: CDR1 LGHNA, CDR2 YNFKEQ. V was shortened by 1 base and J by 0 bases, with 3 bases between the two germline ends. The CDR3 has 13 residues. The CDR3 DNA is TGTGCCAGCAGCCAAGGGTACCAAGAGACCCAGTACTTC. Amino acids: CASSQGYQETQYF.

The rearrangement links TRBV28 to TRBJ1-1, with D unresolved. The V gene's germline CDR1 is MDHEN and CDR2 SYDVKM. Trimming cost V 9 bases and J 0 bases, with 11 bases left between them. The CDR3 covers 13 residues. CDR3 DNA: TGTGCCAGACCGGACGGTATGAACACTGAAGCTTTCTTT. Translation: CARPDGMNTEAFF.

This clone was seen more than once but under ten times. This chain connects TRBV27 to TRBJ2-7; D is perhaps TRBD1 (5 bases). Germline-derived CDR1 and CDR2 are MNHEY and SMNVEV (reference sequence). The CDR3 sequence is 14 residues long. The germline V and J ends were trimmed by 5 bases and 3 bases, with 14 bases remaining between them. CDR3 nucleotides: TGTGCCAGCAGTCTTTTAGGGGATGTCTACGAGCAGTACTTC. This encodes CASSLLGDVYEQYF.